Listed below are T cell receptor beta chains from one sample, sequenced in a study of T cells in Graves' hyperthyroidism and ophthalmopathy. TCRdb independently ran MiXCR on the multiplex PCR reads; one entry per CDR3 protein. This sample has about 210,000 distinct CDR3 sequences; roughly 15% occur once, and the top ten carry approximately 50%. Sequencing was performed on blood. These receptors were taken from a man aged 50-59 years with Graves' hyperthyroidism. The CDR3 runs from the conserved cysteine through the conserved F or W. A D gene is named only where the DNA matches it firmly. Part of the rows lack a size; the others show once, few, many or a class for expanded clones.

v_gene	d_gene	abundance	len	j_gene	CDR3aa	CDR3nt
TRBV6-5	.	many	13	TRBJ2-5	CASSYSSEETQYF	TGTGCCAGCAGTTACTCGAGCGAGGAGACCCAGTACTTC
TRBV3-1	.	.	15	TRBJ2-5	CASSLRGRGKETQYF	TGTGCCAGCAGCCTCAGGGGTCGGGGGAAAGAGACCCAGTACTTC
TRBV6-1	.	.	14	TRBJ1-2	CAVPRTVDNYGYTF	TGTGCCGTCCCTCGGACGGTAGATAACTATGGCTACACCTTC
TRBV20-1	TRBD2	many	15	TRBJ2-3	CSARLSSGRADTQYF	TGCAGTGCTAGATTGTCTAGCGGGAGGGCAGATACGCAGTATTTT
TRBV28	.	many	15	TRBJ2-1	CASSLRTKPGNEQFF	TGTGCCAGCAGTTTAAGGACCAAACCAGGAAATGAGCAGTTCTTC
TRBV29-1	TRBD1	.	13	TRBJ1-1	CSVADRAGFEAFF	TGCAGCGTTGCGGACAGGGCGGGTTTTGAAGCTTTCTTT
TRBV6-1	TRBD1	.	15	TRBJ1-1	CASSTQGQGNTEAFF	TGTGCCAGCAGTACACAAGGACAGGGAAACACTGAAGCTTTCTTT
TRBV5-1	TRBD1	few	15	TRBJ2-7	CASSFWTGGSYEQYF	TGCGCCAGCAGCTTCTGGACAGGGGGCTCCTACGAGCAGTACTTC
TRBV7-6	.	many	13	TRBJ2-1	CASSLTAYNEQFF	TGTGCCAGCAGCTTGACAGCCTACAATGAGCAGTTCTTC
TRBV7-9	.	few	16	TRBJ1-6	CASSYNRDVFNSPLHF	TGTGCCAGCAGCTACAACCGGGACGTGTTTAATTCACCCCTCCACTTT
TRBV4-3	.	.	17	TRBJ1-5	CASSLAYRDDSNQPQHF	TGCGCCAGCAGCCTCGCCTACAGGGACGATAGCAATCAGCCCCAGCATTTT
TRBV19	.	.	16	TRBJ1-1	CASRPGQLRMNTEAFF	TGTGCCAGTAGACCGGGACAACTGAGAATGAACACTGAAGCTTTCTTT
TRBV7-2	.	many	15	TRBJ2-5	CASSPGTAVQETQYF	TGTGCCAGCAGTCCCGGAACCGCAGTCCAAGAGACCCAGTACTTC
TRBV2	.	.	12	TRBJ1-2	CASRRSNYGYTF	TGTGCCAGCAGACGGTCGAACTATGGCTACACCTTC
TRBV24-1	.	few	13	TRBJ2-1	CATSLGLANEQFF	TGTGCCACCAGTCTAGGTCTCGCCAATGAGCAGTTCTTC
TRBV27	.	.	11	TRBJ2-1	CASRTRGEQFF	TGTGCCAGCAGGACTAGAGGGGAGCAGTTCTTC
TRBV20-1	TRBD2	many	14	TRBJ2-5	CSARSGLALETQYF	TGCAGTGCTAGGTCGGGACTAGCGCTTGAGACCCAGTACTTC
TRBV20-1	.	.	14	TRBJ1-2	CSAQKAGANYGYTF	TGCAGTGCGCAGAAAGCGGGGGCTAACTATGGCTACACCTTC
TRBV7-2	.	many	13	TRBJ2-1	CASSPGPYNEQFF	TGTGCCAGCAGCCCCGGGCCCTACAATGAGCAGTTCTTC
TRBV5-1	.	few	13	TRBJ2-5	CASSFDIPETQYF	TGCGCCAGCAGCTTCGACATCCCAGAGACCCAGTACTTC
TRBV14	.	many	15	TRBJ1-1	CASSKFERQNTEAFF	TGTGCCAGCAGCAAGTTCGAGAGGCAGAACACTGAAGCTTTCTTT
TRBV7-9	TRBD1	.	18	TRBJ2-7	CASSKIGGGSRGLGEQYF	TGTGCCAGCAGCAAGATCGGAGGGGGGTCCAGGGGGCTGGGGGAGCAGTACTTC
TRBV28	.	many	14	TRBJ2-4	CASSLSSGVDIQYF	TGTGCCAGCAGTTTATCTTCAGGGGTGGACATTCAGTACTTC
TRBV10-3	.	.	12	TRBJ2-5	CATRQDQETQYF	TGTGCCACAAGACAGGACCAAGAGACCCAGTACTTC
TRBV20-1	TRBD2	many	15	TRBJ2-7	CSARDSGRSLYEQYF	TGCAGTGCTAGAGATAGCGGGAGGTCTCTCTACGAGCAGTACTTC
TRBV24-1	TRBD2	many	15	TRBJ2-1	CATSDSASGRPGQFF	TGTGCCACCAGTGATTCGGCTAGCGGGAGGCCAGGGCAGTTCTTC
TRBV5-5	.	.	14	TRBJ2-2	CASSLIWGTGELFF	TGTGCCAGCAGCTTAATTTGGGGGACCGGGGAGCTGTTTTTT
TRBV20-1	.	few	12	TRBJ2-7	CSPQGGAYEQYF	TGCAGTCCCCAGGGGGGGGCCTACGAGCAGTACTTC
TRBV7-2	TRBD1	many	15	TRBJ2-7	CASSFLGQATYEQYF	TGTGCCAGCAGCTTCCTAGGACAGGCCACCTACGAGCAGTACTTC
TRBV28	.	many	17	TRBJ1-5	CASSFLGLRMGNQPQHF	TGTGCCAGCAGTTTTCTAGGCCTGCGGATGGGCAATCAGCCCCAGCATTTT
TRBV6-2/TRBV6-3	.	few	15	TRBJ1-1	CASSYSGSMNTEAFF	TGTGCCAGCAGTTACTCGGGCAGCATGAACACTGAAGCTTTCTTT
TRBV30	TRBD2	many	14	TRBJ2-1	CAWGSGSSYNEQFF	TGTGCCTGGGGGAGCGGGAGCTCCTACAATGAGCAGTTCTTC
TRBV6-1	TRBD2	many	18	TRBJ2-1	CASSRGLAGPSDYNEQFF	TGTGCCAGCTCCAGGGGACTAGCGGGCCCTTCGGATTACAATGAGCAGTTCTTC
TRBV6-1	TRBD2	few	18	TRBJ2-1	CASSEAQMGAGGIDEQFF	TGTGCCAGCAGTGAAGCGCAGATGGGGGCGGGAGGGATTGATGAGCAGTTCTTC
TRBV4-2	TRBD1	few	15	TRBJ1-4	CASSQVWDRDEKLFF	TGTGCCAGCAGCCAAGTCTGGGACAGGGACGAAAAACTGTTTTTT
TRBV4-3	.	.	14	TRBJ2-5	CASSQDGGQSTQYF	TGCGCCAGCAGCCAAGATGGCGGACAGTCCACCCAGTACTTC
TRBV4-1	TRBD2	.	17	TRBJ2-1	CASSQTQREDPYNEQFF	TGCGCCAGCAGCCAAACTCAGCGGGAGGATCCCTACAATGAGCAGTTCTTC
TRBV11-3	TRBD2	many	19	TRBJ2-1	CASSLGGPFGEGSYNEQFF	TGTGCCAGCAGCTTAGGTGGGCCTTTTGGGGAGGGCTCCTACAATGAGCAGTTCTTC
TRBV20-1	TRBD2	.	16	TRBJ2-7	CSARDLGLAGSYEQYF	TGCAGTGCTAGAGATCTGGGACTAGCGGGATCCTACGAGCAGTACTTC
TRBV28	TRBD1	many	19	TRBJ1-1	CASSAPTGVGLSGNTEAFF	TGTGCCAGCAGTGCGCCGACAGGGGTAGGATTAAGTGGGAACACTGAAGCTTTCTTT
TRBV30	TRBD2	few	16	TRBJ2-1	CAWSVLSGGGVSEQFF	TGTGCCTGGAGTGTACTCTCGGGGGGGGGCGTTAGTGAGCAGTTCTTC
TRBV7-9	.	many	13	TRBJ2-7	CASSRENYYEQYF	TGTGCCAGCAGCCGGGAGAATTACTACGAGCAGTACTTC
TRBV3-1	TRBD1	many	16	TRBJ2-7	CASSPNGGQGPYEQYF	TGTGCCAGCAGCCCCAACGGGGGACAGGGTCCCTACGAGCAGTACTTC
TRBV27	TRBD2	many	16	TRBJ2-1	CASSTYQLAGDNEQFF	TGTGCCAGCAGTACTTATCAACTAGCGGGGGACAATGAGCAGTTCTTC
TRBV19	TRBD2	.	13	TRBJ2-3	CASSQTSSDTQYF	TGTGCCAGTAGTCAGACTAGCTCAGATACGCAGTATTTT
TRBV6-1	.	few	15	TRBJ2-7	CASSVGGGLSYEQYF	TGTGCCAGCAGCGTAGGAGGCGGGCTCTCCTACGAGCAGTACTTC
TRBV20-1	TRBD2	many	13	TRBJ2-1	CSARDLAGNEQFF	TGCAGTGCTAGAGATCTAGCGGGCAATGAGCAGTTCTTC
TRBV29-1	TRBD2	many	14	TRBJ2-2	CSVRTSEHTGELFF	TGCAGCGTCCGGACTAGCGAACACACCGGGGAGCTGTTTTTT
TRBV11-3	TRBD1	few	17	TRBJ2-2	CASSGWGQGANTGELFF	TGTGCCAGCAGCGGATGGGGACAGGGGGCGAACACCGGGGAGCTGTTTTTT
TRBV28	.	many	14	TRBJ1-2	CASRSPAGSHGYTF	TGTGCCAGCAGATCCCCGGCGGGGAGCCATGGCTACACCTTC
TRBV7-9	.	many	12	TRBJ1-5	CASSLGTQPQHF	TGTGCCAGCAGCTTGGGGACTCAGCCCCAGCATTTT
TRBV6-1	TRBD2	many	16	TRBJ2-2	CASSIGLAGVGGELFF	TGTGCCAGCAGTATAGGACTAGCGGGAGTGGGCGGGGAGCTGTTTTTT